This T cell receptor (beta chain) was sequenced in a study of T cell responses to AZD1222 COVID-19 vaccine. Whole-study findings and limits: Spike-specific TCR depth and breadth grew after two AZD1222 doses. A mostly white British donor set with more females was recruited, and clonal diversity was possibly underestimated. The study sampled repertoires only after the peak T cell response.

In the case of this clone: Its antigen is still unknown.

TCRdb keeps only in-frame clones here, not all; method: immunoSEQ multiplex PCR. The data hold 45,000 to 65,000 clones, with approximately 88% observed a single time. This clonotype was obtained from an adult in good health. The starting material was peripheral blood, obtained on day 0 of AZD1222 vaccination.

CDR3 bases: TGTGCCAGCTCACCACGAGGCCCCACTAGCTCTGGAAACACCATATATTTT. It specifies CASSPRGPTSSGNTIYF. The chain has TRBV18 and TRBJ1-3; no clear D. Germline V gene data show CDR1 as KGHSH and CDR2 as LQKENI. The CDR3 contains 17 residues. The V end was cut by 1 base, the J end by 0 bases, with 13 bases between. The variable domain in full, completed from reference TRBV18 and TRBJ1-3, reads NAGVMQNPRHLVRRRGQEARLRCSPMKGHSHVYWYRQLPEEGLKFMVYLQKENIIDESGMPKERFSAEFPKEGPSILRIQQVVRGDSAAYFCASSPRGPTSSGNTIYFGEGSWLTVV.